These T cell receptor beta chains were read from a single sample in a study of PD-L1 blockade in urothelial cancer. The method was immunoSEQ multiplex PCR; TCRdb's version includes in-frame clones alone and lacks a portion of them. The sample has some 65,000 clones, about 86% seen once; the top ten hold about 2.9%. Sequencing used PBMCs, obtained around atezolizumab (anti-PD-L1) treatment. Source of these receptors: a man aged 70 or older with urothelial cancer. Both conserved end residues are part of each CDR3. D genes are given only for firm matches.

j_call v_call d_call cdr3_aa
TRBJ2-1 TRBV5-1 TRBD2 CASSLPSGRGSYNEQFF
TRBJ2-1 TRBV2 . CASSELPGSSYNEQFF
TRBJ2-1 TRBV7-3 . CASSPPGYNEQFF
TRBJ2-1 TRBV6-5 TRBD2 CASMVGGRAGNEQFF
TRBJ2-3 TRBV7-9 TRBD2 CASSSRVSLAGAPDTQYF
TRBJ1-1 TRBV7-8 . CASSLAQANTEAFF
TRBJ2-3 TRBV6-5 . CASSPGTDTQYF
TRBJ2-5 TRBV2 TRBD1 CASSRDRVNQETQYF
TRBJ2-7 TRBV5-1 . CASSLVSSYEQYF
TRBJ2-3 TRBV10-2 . CASSGRRRNPSTDTQYF
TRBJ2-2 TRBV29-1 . CSADSGLGDGELFF
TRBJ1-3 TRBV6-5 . CASSLRGFGNTIYF
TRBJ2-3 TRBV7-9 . CASSLAQKDTQYF
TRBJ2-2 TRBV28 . CASRSRRGSRDTGELFF
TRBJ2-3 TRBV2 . CASSEQVADTQYF
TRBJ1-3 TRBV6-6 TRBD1 CASREQGANGNTIYF
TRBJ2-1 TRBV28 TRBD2 CASSGLAGVVLFF
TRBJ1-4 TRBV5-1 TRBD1 CASSPGQGASEKLFF
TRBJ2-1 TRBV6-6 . CATLAIGAYNEQFF
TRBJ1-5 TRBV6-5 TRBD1 CASRETGDRNQPQHF
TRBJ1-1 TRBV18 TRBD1 CASSQTGGSTEAFF
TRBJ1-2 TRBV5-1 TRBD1 CASSHGTGADYGYTF